This T cell receptor (beta chain) was identified during a study of blood T cell repertoires in COVID-19. The J segment lost 7 bases and the V segment lost 8 bases, leaving 13 bases of the junction unmatched. Looked up from germline, CDR1 is MNHEY and CDR2 is SVGAGI. The CDR3 runs 14 residues. Per the original data handling: Amplifying reference gene primers gave estimates of nucleated cell counts. The repertoire was sequenced with immunoSEQ multiplex PCR; TCRdb's copy has only in-frame clones and lacks some. Clone size and the V and J calls come from that table; the DNA yielded D and trimming. The sample has more than 250,000 clones; 87% are singletons.

The chain uses TRBV6-5 and TRBJ1-2; 7 bases align to TRBD1. The origin of this receptor is a woman aged 25 to 39 who had recovered from COVID-19. The sequenced sample was PBMCs or T cells enriched from blood (not recorded which). CDR3 residues: CASGYPGQSTGYTF. The DNA for the CDR3 is TGTGCCAGCGGGTACCCGGGACAGAGCACTGGCTACACCTTC.